The 28 T cell receptor beta chains below all came from one sample that was sequenced in a study of blood T cell repertoires in COVID-19. TCRdb's table, derived via immunoSEQ multiplex PCR, lists solely in-frame clones and lacks some. The sample yields roughly 150,000 clones, roughly 84% seen once. Sequenced sample: PBMCs or T cells enriched from blood (not recorded which). The source is a man between 65 and 85 years old who had been exposed to COVID-19.

This clone came up a few times. This CDR3 fails to terminate in the conserved phenylalanine or tryptophan, so it likely reflects a read error. It is unclear where the CDR3 begins or ends on the DNA, so no DNA is shown, and the CDR3 is as TCRdb lists it. This chain uses TRBV6-1 with TRBJ1-2. A total of 12 residues make up the CDR3, ends included. From germline, CDR1 is MNHNS and CDR2 SASEGT. The CDR3 sequence: CASSDGGPQNYP.

This chain joins TRBV28 and TRBJ1-6; D is ambiguous. Trimming pared 8 bases from V and 9 bases from J, leaving 17 bases between. Germline V gene data show CDR1 as MDHEN and CDR2 as SYDVKM. This CDR3 has 14 residues. The CDR3 reads CASGGLLEGSPLHF. CDR3 DNA: TGTGCCAGCGGAGGCCTTTTGGAGGGTTCACCCCTCCACTTT. The entire variable domain, with the rest obtained from reference TRBV28 and TRBJ1-6, is as follows: DVKVTQSSRYLVKRTGEKVFLECVQDMDHENMFWYRQDPGLGLRLIYFSYDVKMKEKGDIPEGYSVSREKKERFSLILESASTNQTSMYLCASGGLLEGSPLHFGNGTRLTVT.

In this sample, this clone turned up once. The V and J genes are TRBV6-5 and TRBJ1-5, with a tentative D call TRBD1 (5 bases). V was shortened by 6 bases and J by 7 bases, with 16 bases between the two germline ends. The CDR3 extends over 14 amino acids. From germline, CDR1 is MNHEY and CDR2 SVGAGI. The chain's CDR3 is CASSPLRAGQPQHF. The CDR3 DNA sequence: TGTGCCAGCAGCCCCTTAAGGGCAGGGCAGCCCCAGCATTTT.

This chain joins TRBV21-1 and TRBJ1-1. TRBV21-1 represents a pseudogene. This CDR3 contains 15 residues. The CDR3 loop reads CASSKVVERGFGTFF. In DNA form, the CDR3 reads TGTGCCAGCAGCAAAGTCGTGGAACGGGGTTTTGGAACTTTCTTT.

The chain carries TRBV7-2 and TRBJ2-7; TRBD1 agrees at 11 bases. This CDR3 spans 15 amino acids. Germline-derived CDR1 and CDR2 are SGHTA and FQGNSA. V dropped 5 bases and J dropped 3; count of bases not matched to a gene: 6. As DNA, the CDR3 is TGTGCCAGCAGCCCCGGGACAGGGGGGCTCTACGAGCAGTACTTC. Protein product: CASSPGTGGLYEQYF.

The J gene is TRBJ1-2, the V gene TRBV6-5; perhaps TRBD1 as D (6 bases). V was clipped by 4 bases and J by 6 bases, with 9 bases between them. From germline, CDR1 is MNHEY and CDR2 SVGAGI. The CDR3 loop spans 12 amino acids. Here the CDR3 DNA reads TGTGCCAGCAGTTCGGACAGCGATGGCTACACCTTC. Encoded protein: CASSSDSDGYTF.

The chain recombines TRBV20-1 with TRBJ2-2; 8 nucleotides match TRBD2. The germline CDR1 and CDR2 sequences are DFQATT and SNEGSKA (reference sequence). The CDR3 has 14 amino acids. V lost 3 bases, J lost 6 bases, and 6 bases stayed unmatched. DNA for the CDR3: TGCAGTGCTAGTCGAGCGGGAGAGGCCGGGGAGCTGTTTTTT. This codes for CSASRAGEAGELFF.

The rearrangement joins TRBV6-5 to TRBJ2-1, with 7 bases matching TRBD2. The CDR3 has 14 residues. Germline values: CDR1 MNHEY, CDR2 SVGAGI. V lost 9 bases and J lost 4; bases outside the gene matches: 9. The DNA for the CDR3 is TGTGCCAGTGGAGCGGGATTAAATTACAATGAGCAGTTCTTC. This translates into CASGAGLNYNEQFF.

The DNA for the CDR3 is TGTGCCAGCAGCCCGTCCCTAGCGGGAGCCTACGAGCAGTACTTC. This sequence encodes CASSPSLAGAYEQYF. The chain joins TRBV7-9 to TRBJ2-7; 10 bases are shared with TRBD2. Germline assignment: CDR1 SEHNR and CDR2 FQNEAQ (reference sequence). V dropped 5 bases and J dropped 2; count of bases not matched to a gene: 6. CDR3 length: 15 residues.

The table lists this clone with a few counts. In DNA form, the CDR3 reads TGCAGCGTTGGGGCTTCCTACAATGAGCAGTTCTTC. This encodes CSVGASYNEQFF. The gene calls are TRBV29-1 and TRBJ2-1; unclear D gene. V was clipped by 4 bases and J by 1 base, with 5 bases between them. The CDR3 is 12 amino acids. Germline CDR1 reads SQVTM; CDR2 reads ANQGSEA.

The chain uses TRBV7-9 and TRBJ2-1; tentative D call: TRBD1 (6 bases). This CDR3 is 15 amino acids long. The V and J ends lost 4 bases and 1 base respectively, with 11 bases between them. The germline V gene has CDR1 SEHNR and CDR2 FQNEAQ (reference sequence). For the CDR3, the DNA is TGTGCCAGCAGCTCGGACAGAGTATCCTACAATGAGCAGTTCTTC. This codes for CASSSDRVSYNEQFF. Supplemented by reference TRBV7-9 and TRBJ2-1, the full variable domain reads DTGVSQNPRHKITKRGQNVTFRCDPISEHNRLYWYRQTLGQGPEFLTYFQNEAQLEKSRLLSDRFSAERPKGSFSTLEIQRTEQGDSAMYLCASSSDRVSYNEQFFGPGTRLTVL.

The rearrangement uses TRBV6-5 and TRBJ2-7, with TRBD2 matching over 9 bases. Germline CDR1 reads MNHEY; CDR2 reads SVGAGI. This CDR3 comprises 13 residues. With V trimmed by 5 bases and J by 5 bases, 4 bases remained unmatched. The CDR3 protein is CASSKRTSDEQYF. CDR3 nucleotide sequence: TGTGCCAGCAGTAAACGGACTAGCGACGAGCAGTACTTC.

The chain couples TRBV7-2 to TRBJ2-7; 12 bases are a match to TRBD1. Germline V CDR1 and CDR2: SGHTA, FQGNSA. Trimming removed 3 bases from V and 3 bases from J; junction bases left unmatched: 3. This CDR3 is built from 15 residues. CDR3 in amino acids: CASSLGQGAIYEQYF. CDR3 DNA sequence: TGTGCCAGCAGCTTGGGACAGGGGGCTATCTACGAGCAGTACTTC. Looking up the rest from reference TRBV7-2 and TRBJ2-7 gives the full variable domain: GAGVSQSPSNKVTEKGKDVELRCDPISGHTALYWYRQSLGQGLEFLIYFQGNSAPDKSGLPSDRFSAERTGGSVSTLTIQRTQQEDSAVYLCASSLGQGAIYEQYFGPGTRLTVT.

By its share, this clone is medium-sized (0.01 to 0.1%). The chain has TRBV3-1 (or the pseudogene TRBV3-2) and TRBJ2-3, with 8 bases identical to TRBD2. J was trimmed by 4 bases and V by 4 bases; bases with no gene match: 7. CDR1 is LGHDT, CDR2 YNNKEL, per germline (reference sequence). The CDR3 spans 15 residues. In DNA, the CDR3 is TGTGCCAGCAGCCGCCTCGGGGGGGATTCAGATACGCAGTATTTT. This encodes CASSRLGGDSDTQYF.

This chain links TRBV12-3 or TRBV12-4 with TRBJ2-7, with a weak D call TRBD2 (5 bases). Trimming removed 3 bases from V and 4 bases from J, with 10 bases in between. CDR3 length equals 13 residues. CDR3 protein: CASSFVRGYEQYF. The CDR3 region has the DNA TGTGCCAGCAGTTTTGTTCGGGGTTACGAGCAGTACTTC.

This chain connects TRBV9 to TRBJ1-1; D not certain. The CDR3 length is 14 residues. Trimming took 0 bases from V and 0 from J, leaving 6 bases between them. CDR1 and CDR2 (germline): SGDLS, YYNGEE. CDR3 in DNA: TGTGCCAGCAGCGTAGGAGAGGTGAACACTGAAGCTTTCTTT. This gives the protein CASSVGEVNTEAFF.

CDR3 in amino acids: CASSPQDPHTGYYEQYF. The CDR3 nucleotides are TGTGCCAGCAGCCCTCAAGACCCCCACACAGGCTACTACGAGCAGTACTTC. This sequence joins TRBV7-9 and TRBJ2-7; tentative D call: TRBD1 (5 bases). CDR1 SEHNR and CDR2 FQNEAQ come from the germline V gene (reference sequence). With 5 bases removed from V and 3 bases from J, the gap between germline ends came to 23 bases. The CDR3 spans 17 residues.

The genes are TRBV14 and TRBJ2-3; the D gene is possibly TRBD2 (5 bases). The CDR3 contains 15 residues. Trimming took 4 bases from V and 2 from J, leaving 13 bases between them. Germline V gene lookup returns CDR1 SGHDN and CDR2 FVKESK. The CDR3 spells CASSPLARDTDTQYF. The CDR3, as DNA: TGTGCCAGCAGCCCCCTAGCACGGGACACAGATACGCAGTATTTT. The full variable domain, in which reference TRBV14 and TRBJ2-3 provide the parts outside the CDR3, is EAGVTQFPSHSVIEKGQTVTLRCDPISGHDNLYWYRRVMGKEIKFLLHFVKESKQDESGMPNNRFLAERTGGTYSTLKVQPAELEDSGVYFCASSPLARDTDTQYFGPGTRLTVL.

The rearrangement links TRBV19 to TRBJ1-3; D is possibly TRBD1 (5 bases). V was pared by 9 bases and J by 1 base, with 16 bases between. CDR3 length: 15 residues. Germline V CDR1 and CDR2: LNHDA, SQIVND (reference sequence). The CDR3 loop is CASTRIGGSGNTIYF. CDR3 coding DNA: TGTGCCAGCACCCGGATCGGGGGTTCTGGAAACACCATATATTTT. Filled out from reference TRBV19 and TRBJ1-3, the complete variable domain reads DGGITQSPKYLFRKEGQNVTLSCEQNLNHDAMYWYRQDPGQGLRLIYYSQIVNDFQKGDIAEGYSVSREKKESFPLTVTSAQKNPTAFYLCASTRIGGSGNTIYFGEGSWLTVV.

The chain's CDR3 is CASLTDRAGEQYF. The CDR3 DNA reads as TGTGCCAGCCTGACCGACAGGGCGGGAGAGCAGTACTTC. V usage is TRBV11-2 and J usage is TRBJ2-7; D perhaps matches TRBD1 (7 bases). V was shortened by 8 bases and J by 7 bases, with 18 bases between the two germline ends. Per the germline V gene, CDR1 is SGHAT and CDR2 is FQNNGV. This CDR3 is built from 13 residues.

The chain employs TRBV6-2 or TRBV6-3 and TRBJ1-2; no reliable D call. This CDR3 spans 14 amino acids. CDR1 and CDR2 from the germline V gene are MNHEY and SVGEGT. Trimming left V 0 bases short and J 6 bases short, with 11 bases between. CDR3 nucleotide sequence: TGTGCCAGCAGTTACTCGAGAGGGTTAGATGGCTACACCTTC. Amino acid sequence: CASSYSRGLDGYTF.

V gene TRBV9 combines with J gene TRBJ1-3; no clear D gene. This CDR3 contains 18 residues. From germline, CDR1 is SGDLS and CDR2 YYNGEE. V lost 0 bases and J 0 bases, leaving 16 bases between the germline ends. This CDR3 reads CASSVGGGGTSSGNTIYF. CDR3 in DNA: TGTGCCAGCAGCGTAGGGGGTGGAGGCACCAGCTCTGGAAACACCATATATTTT.

The rearrangement links TRBV7-2 to TRBJ1-5; 8 bases fit TRBD1. The CDR3 has 15 residues. V lost 5 bases and J lost 6; bases outside the gene matches: 9. The germline gives CDR1 SGHTA, CDR2 FQGNSA. Here the CDR3 reads CASSPQGAKSQPQHF. The CDR3 region has the DNA TGTGCCAGCAGCCCTCAGGGGGCTAAGAGTCAGCCCCAGCATTTT.

V and J are TRBV9 and TRBJ2-5; 7 nucleotides agree with TRBD2. The CDR3 contains 15 residues. CDR1 and CDR2 (germline): SGDLS, YYNGEE. The V and J ends lost 4 bases and 3 bases, in that order; junction bases with no gene match: 9. DNA of the CDR3: TGTGCCAGCAGCTCCCAAGCGGGGTGGGAAGAGACCCAGTACTTC. Translation gives CASSSQAGWEETQYF.

This chain links TRBV6-6 with TRBJ1-4; D gene ambiguous. Deletions cut 2 bases from V and 8 bases from J, with 6 bases between. The CDR3 runs to 12 residues. Germline V gene data show CDR1 as MNHNY and CDR2 as SVGAGI (reference sequence). CDR3 nucleotide sequence: TGTGCCAGCAGTTACGTCCGGGAAAAACTGTTTTTT. Amino acid sequence: CASSYVREKLFF.

The chain couples TRBV15 to TRBJ2-5, with D possibly matching TRBD1 (5 bases). Germline lookup yields CDR1 LNHNV and CDR2 YYDKDF (reference sequence). V shed 3 bases and J shed 5 bases, with 10 bases lying between them. The CDR3 contains 13 residues. The CDR3: CATSREQGETQYF. The CDR3 DNA follows: TGTGCCACCAGCAGGGAGCAGGGCGAGACCCAGTACTTC.

The chain carries TRBV4-3 and TRBJ1-1, with D tentatively TRBD1 (6 bases). The germline V and J ends were trimmed by 2 bases and 5 bases, with 15 bases remaining between them. The CDR3 length is 15 residues. Germline V gene lookup returns CDR1 LGHNA and CDR2 YSLEER. DNA of the CDR3: TGCGCCAGCAGCCAACAGCAGGGGCTTACGACTGAAGCTTTCTTT. This gives the protein CASSQQQGLTTEAFF.

CDR3 coding DNA: TGTGCCACCCGCCCTCGGGACAGGGGGCGTGTGAATTCACCCCTCCACTTT. It encodes CATRPRDRGRVNSPLHF. This sequence joins TRBV6-2 or TRBV6-3 and TRBJ1-6, with 12 bases fitting TRBD1. CDR3 size: 17 residues. Losses at the gene ends were 10 bases for V and 7 bases for J; bases not matched to a gene: 14. The germline CDR1 and CDR2 sequences are MNHEY and SVGEGT.